The 17 T cell receptor beta chains given below trace back to one sample, sequenced in a study of T cell responses to AZD1222 COVID-19 vaccine. The protocol was immunoSEQ multiplex PCR, while the TCRdb copy is restricted to in-frame clones and leaves out a portion. The sample has 95,000 to 150,000 clones; 85% to 90% are singletons. The sample consisted of peripheral blood, taken on day 0 of AZD1222 vaccination. These receptors were collected from an adult in good health.

This chain connects TRBV27 to TRBJ2-7, with 9 bases that match TRBD1. This CDR3 contains 15 residues. V gave up 5 bases and J gave up 3 bases; unmatched junction bases: 8. The V gene's germline CDR1 is MNHEY and CDR2 SMNVEV (reference sequence). The CDR3 DNA sequence: TGTGCCAGCAGTAGAACCGGGACAGGGAACTACGAGCAGTACTTC. It codes for CASSRTGTGNYEQYF.

The chain combines TRBV18 with TRBJ2-6; D is undetermined. V lost 0 bases and J 4 bases, leaving 10 bases between the germline ends. Germline CDR1 KGHSH, CDR2 LQKENI. CDR3 size: 16 residues. The CDR3 DNA is TGTGCCAGCTCACCACCGCAAGTTGCAGGGGCCAACGTCCTGACTTTC. Encoded protein: CASSPPQVAGANVLTF. Full variable domain (outside the CDR3, taken from reference TRBV18 and TRBJ2-6): NAGVMQNPRHLVRRRGQEARLRCSPMKGHSHVYWYRQLPEEGLKFMVYLQKENIIDESGMPKERFSAEFPKEGPSILRIQQVVRGDSAAYFCASSPPQVAGANVLTFGAGSRLTVL.

The chain joins TRBV15 to TRBJ1-3; 8 bases align to TRBD1. Trimming at V came to 4 bases and at J to 2 bases, leaving 4 bases not matched to a gene. The germline V gene has CDR1 LNHNV and CDR2 YYDKDF (reference sequence). This CDR3 is built from 15 residues. The CDR3 protein is CATSTDRGPGNTIYF. The CDR3 region has the DNA TGTGCCACCAGCACCGACAGGGGACCTGGAAACACCATATATTTT.

The chain uses TRBV6-2 or TRBV6-3 and TRBJ1-1; no reliable D call. CDR1 and CDR2 from the germline V gene are MNHEY and SVGEGT. The V gene lost 0 bases and the J gene lost 3 bases, with 14 bases spanning the gap. The CDR3 loop spans 16 amino acids. The CDR3, as DNA: TGTGCCAGCAGTTACTCGAGTGCTTTGGGGTACACTGAAGCTTTCTTT. Its translation: CASSYSSALGYTEAFF.

The chain couples TRBV6-5 to TRBJ2-3; D is unclear. Deletions cut 8 bases from V and 1 base from J, with 13 bases between. The CDR3 runs to 14 residues. Germline CDR1 and CDR2: MNHEY and SVGAGI. CDR3 nucleotides: TGTGCCAGCCGGGCGCGATCTGGCACAGATACGCAGTATTTT. It yields the protein CASRARSGTDTQYF.

This clone is medium-sized (0.01 to 0.1%) within its sample. For the CDR3, the DNA is TGTGCCAGCAGTTTATGGGGGTTCACTGAAGCTTTCTTT. This gives the protein CASSLWGFTEAFF. V and J are TRBV28 and TRBJ1-1; no definite D call. CDR1 MDHEN and CDR2 SYDVKM come from the germline V gene. This CDR3 has 13 residues. V shed 0 bases and J shed 4 bases, with 6 bases lying between them.

The J gene is TRBJ2-3, the V gene TRBV27, with 8 positions matching TRBD1. CDR1 is MNHEY, CDR2 SMNVEV, per germline (reference sequence). The CDR3 is 13 residues long. J gave up 1 base and V 10 bases, and 4 bases lay outside the gene matches. This CDR3 reads CATHRGGTDTQYF. In DNA form, the CDR3 reads TGTGCCACCCACAGGGGGGGCACAGATACGCAGTATTTT.

This clone came up once. CDR3 DNA sequence: TGTGCCAGCAGCTTAGTCGGGACCCACAATGAGCAGTTCTTC. The encoded protein is CASSLVGTHNEQFF. J is TRBJ2-1 and V is TRBV7-9; D could derive from TRBD1 or TRBD2 (5 bases each). CDR1 SEHNR and CDR2 FQNEAQ come from the germline V gene (reference sequence). V shed 1 base and J shed 5 bases, with 9 bases lying between them. The CDR3 runs to 14 residues.

Written as DNA, the CDR3 is TGTGCCAGCAGCTTGGCAGGGTCCCCTTTCAGCGAGCAGTACTTC. Residues: CASSLAGSPFSEQYF. The rearrangement joins TRBV7-8 to TRBJ2-7; D perhaps matches TRBD1 (5 bases). The CDR3 length is 15 residues. V lost 3 bases to trimming and J lost 6 bases, with 18 bases between them. Germline V gene data show CDR1 as SGHVS and CDR2 as FQNEAQ.

This clone showed up just once. The chain has TRBV9 and TRBJ1-1; the match to TRBD1 covers 8 bases. Germline V CDR1 and CDR2: SGDLS, YYNGEE. This CDR3 region has 13 residues. Trimming removed 3 bases from V and 6 bases from J; junction bases left unmatched: 4. In nucleotides, the CDR3 is TGTGCCAGCAGCGCCGGGGACAGGCCTGAAGCTTTCTTT. Its translation is CASSAGDRPEAFF. The complete variable domain, with remaining parts taken from reference TRBV9 and TRBJ1-1, reads DSGVTQTPKHLITATGQRVTLRCSPRSGDLSVYWYQQSLDQGLQFLIQYYNGEERAKGNILERFSAQQFPDLHSELNLSSLELGDSALYFCASSAGDRPEAFFGQGTRLTVV.

This chain connects TRBV30 to TRBJ1-5; 7 nucleotides match TRBD1. With V trimmed by 1 base and J by 4 bases, 1 base remained unmatched. This CDR3 contains 13 residues. Per germline, CDR1 GTSNPN and CDR2 SVGIG (reference sequence). The CDR3 DNA follows: TGTGCCTGGAGTGAGACAGGGAATCAGCCCCAGCATTTT. The encoded protein is CAWSETGNQPQHF. Together with reference TRBV30 and TRBJ1-5, the CDR3 gives the full variable domain: SQTIHQWPATLVQPVGSPLSLECTVEGTSNPNLYWYRQAAGRGLQLLFYSVGIGQISSEVPQNLSASRPQDRQFILSSKKLLLSDSGFYLCAWSETGNQPQHFGDGTRLSIL.

The rearrangement uses TRBV2 and TRBJ1-5; D unclear. Germline V lookup: CDR1 SNHLY, CDR2 FYNNEI. CDR3 length: 16 amino acids. V shed 7 bases and J shed 0 bases, with 16 bases lying between them. The CDR3 DNA is TGTGCCAGCAATCGAGGAGCCACTTATAGCAATCAGCCCCAGCATTTT. Translated, it gives CASNRGATYSNQPQHF. Full variable domain (missing parts from reference TRBV2 and TRBJ1-5): EPEVTQTPSHQVTQMGQEVILRCVPISNHLYFYWYRQILGQKVEFLVSFYNNEISEKSEIFDDQFSVERPDGSNFTLKIRSTKLEDSAMYFCASNRGATYSNQPQHFGDGTRLSIL.

The chain couples TRBV10-2 to TRBJ2-2, with TRBD2 matching over 8 bases. This CDR3 comprises 15 residues. In germline, CDR1 is WSHSY, CDR2 SAAADI. Losses at the gene ends were 0 bases for V and 7 bases for J; bases not matched to a gene: 4. The CDR3 nucleotides are TGCGCCAGCAGTGAGTCGGGACTAGTGTTCGGGGAGCTGTTTTTT. It specifies CASSESGLVFGELFF.

This chain links TRBV28 with TRBJ2-7, with unresolved D. The CDR3 spans 14 residues. Germline V CDR1 and CDR2: MDHEN, SYDVKM. Trimming removed 4 bases from V and 0 bases from J, with 10 bases in between. The CDR3 DNA is TGTGCCAGCAGTTCCCCAGGATCCTCCTACGAGCAGTACTTC. It specifies CASSSPGSSYEQYF. Using reference TRBV28 and TRBJ2-7 for the parts outside the CDR3, the full variable domain is DVKVTQSSRYLVKRTGEKVFLECVQDMDHENMFWYRQDPGLGLRLIYFSYDVKMKEKGDIPEGYSVSREKKERFSLILESASTNQTSMYLCASSSPGSSYEQYFGPGTRLTVT.

The chain uses TRBV1 and TRBJ2-7. TRBV1 is given as a pseudogene. This CDR3 has 15 residues. The DNA for the CDR3 is TGCACCAGCAGCCAAGATCCCAGCCCGCCCCACGAGCAGTACTTC. It yields the protein CTSSQDPSPPHEQYF.

This clone was counted between two and nine times. The V and J genes are TRBV6-5 and TRBJ1-1, with D maybe TRBD1 (5 bases). The V gene's germline CDR1 is MNHEY and CDR2 SVGAGI. V was cut by 4 bases and J by 11 bases, with 8 bases left in between. CDR3 length: 10 amino acids. CDR3 DNA sequence: TGTGCCAGCAGTTCCAGGGTCGCTTTCTTT. This gives the protein CASSSRVAFF.

The CDR3 DNA is TGTGCCAGTAGCCTTCCCCCAGCCATGGGGGGCTACACCTTC. Translated, it gives CASSLPPAMGGYTF. This chain joins TRBV19 and TRBJ1-2, with D unclear. Germline V CDR1 and CDR2: LNHDA, SQIVND (reference sequence). This CDR3 region has 14 residues. With 6 bases removed from V and 8 bases from J, the gap between germline ends came to 19 bases.